This TCR beta chain was recorded in a study of T cell repertoires in cytomegalovirus infection. Remarks on this clonotype: The antigen is unknown.

Per the germline V gene, CDR1 is MNHEY and CDR2 is SVGEGT. This CDR3 has 14 residues. V was shortened by 2 bases and J by 3 bases, with 7 bases between the two germline ends. TCRdb redid the calling of the reads with MiXCR, one entry per CDR3 protein. The table lists 830,000 or so distinct CDR3 sequences, about 30% of them singletons, with under 15% in the top ten. The J gene is TRBJ2-2, the V gene TRBV6-2 or TRBV6-3; D unclear. The clonotype was recovered from a human donor in good health (CMV status not recorded). Some clones in this sample may be carry-over from other donors' samples. Specimen: cultured CD8+ T cells from PBMCs, collected from culture after CMV antigen stimulation. In DNA form, the CDR3 reads TGTGCCAGCAGTTACAACATCCACACCGGGGAGCTGTTTTTT. Its translation is CASSYNIHTGELFF.